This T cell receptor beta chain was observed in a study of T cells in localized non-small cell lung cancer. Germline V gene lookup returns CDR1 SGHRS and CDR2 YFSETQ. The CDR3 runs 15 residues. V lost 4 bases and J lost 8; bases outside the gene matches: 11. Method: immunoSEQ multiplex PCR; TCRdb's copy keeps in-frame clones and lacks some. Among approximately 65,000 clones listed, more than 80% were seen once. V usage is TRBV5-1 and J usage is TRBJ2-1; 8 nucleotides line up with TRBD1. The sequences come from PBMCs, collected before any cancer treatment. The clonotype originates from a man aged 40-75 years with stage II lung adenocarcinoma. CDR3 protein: CASSPSGGSVDEQFF. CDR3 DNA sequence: TGCGCCAGCAGCCCCTCAGGGGGCAGCGTAGATGAGCAGTTCTTC.